The sequence of this TCR beta chain was determined in a study of human versus mouse CDR3 diversity and MHC coevolution. Study-level findings and limits: In humans, T-cell selection involved about 6 MHC II alleles.

The length of the CDR3 is 16 residues. The ends were cut back, 2 bases at V and 0 bases at J, with 14 bases in the middle. Germline CDR1 reads SGHTA; CDR2 reads FQGNSA. This clone was seen just once. Its specificity is unknown. Sorting isolated naive CD4 T cells lacking CD45RO and expressing CD62L. TCRdb's table, derived via immunoSEQ multiplex PCR, lists solely in-frame clones and lacks some. The repertoire consists of tens of thousands of clones, with 85% to 95% occurring once and the leading ten covering over 1.3%. Sequenced: naive CD4+ T cells from blood. The subset is: CD45RO-negative CD62L-positive naive CD4 T cells. The TCR sequence derives from a person aged 25 to 75 in good health. V gene TRBV7-2 combines with J gene TRBJ2-7; no reliable D call. This CDR3 reads CASSLSQTQSSYEQYF. The CDR3 region has the DNA TGTGCCAGCAGCTTATCACAGACACAGAGCTCCTACGAGCAGTACTTC.